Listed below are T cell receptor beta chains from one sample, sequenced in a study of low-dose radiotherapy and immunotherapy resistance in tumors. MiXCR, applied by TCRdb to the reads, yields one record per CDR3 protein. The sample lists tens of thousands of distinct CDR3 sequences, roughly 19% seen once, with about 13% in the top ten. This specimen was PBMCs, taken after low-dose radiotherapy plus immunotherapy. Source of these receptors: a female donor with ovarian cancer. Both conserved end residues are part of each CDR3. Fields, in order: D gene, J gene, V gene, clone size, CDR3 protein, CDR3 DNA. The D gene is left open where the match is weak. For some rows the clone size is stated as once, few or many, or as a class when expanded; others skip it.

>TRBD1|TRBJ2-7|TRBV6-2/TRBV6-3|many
CASSKTTGSYEQYF
TGTGCCAGCAGTAAAACGACAGGGTCCTACGAGCAGTACTTC
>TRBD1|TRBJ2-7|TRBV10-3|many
CAISGGQGYEQYF
TGTGCCATCAGTGGTGGACAGGGCTACGAGCAGTACTTC
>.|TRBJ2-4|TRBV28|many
CASMAAGLNIQYF
TGTGCCAGCATGGCGGCAGGTTTGAACATTCAGTACTTC
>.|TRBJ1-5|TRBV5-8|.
CASSVLGGDNQPQHF
TGTGCCAGCAGTGTTTTGGGTGGTGACAATCAGCCCCAGCATTTT
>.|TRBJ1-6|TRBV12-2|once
CASRLRRGRSPLHF
TGTGCAAGTCGCTTACGCAGGGGGAGGTCACCCCTCCACTTT
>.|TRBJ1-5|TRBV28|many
CASSLIRSGDQPQHF
TGTGCCAGCAGTTTAATAAGGAGCGGTGATCAGCCCCAGCATTTT
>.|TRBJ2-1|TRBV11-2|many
CASSGPTEQFF
TGTGCCAGCAGCGGACCCACAGAGCAGTTCTTC
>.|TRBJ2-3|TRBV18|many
CASSQIGDTQYF
TGTGCCAGCTCACAGATCGGGGATACGCAGTATTTT
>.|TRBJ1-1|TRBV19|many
CASTPDRMTEAFF
TGTGCCAGTACTCCCGACAGGATGACTGAAGCTTTCTTT
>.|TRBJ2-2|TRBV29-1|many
CSARRDGNTGELFF
TGCAGCGCCCGAAGAGACGGGAACACCGGGGAGCTGTTTTTT
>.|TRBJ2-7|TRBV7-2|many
CASSLLSGGEQYF
TGTGCCAGCAGCTTGCTATCGGGCGGCGAGCAGTACTTC
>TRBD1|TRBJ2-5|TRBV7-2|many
CASSRRQGAETQYF
TGTGCCAGCAGCCGCCGACAGGGGGCAGAGACCCAGTACTTC
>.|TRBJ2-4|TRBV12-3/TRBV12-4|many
CASSELDGGLAKNIQYF
TGTGCCAGCAGTGAACTCGACGGGGGGCTAGCCAAAAACATTCAGTACTTC
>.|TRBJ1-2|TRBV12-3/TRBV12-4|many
CASSPTARPNYGYTF
TGTGCCAGCAGCCCTACGGCCCGGCCAAACTATGGCTACACCTTC
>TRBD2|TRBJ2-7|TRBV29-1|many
CSVEAGGTYEQYF
TGCAGCGTTGAAGCGGGAGGAACCTACGAGCAGTACTTC
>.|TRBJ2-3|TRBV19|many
CASSIWSGDTQYF
TGTGCCAGTAGTATATGGTCGGGAGATACGCAGTATTTT